The present T cell receptor (beta chain) was sequenced within a study of cytomegalovirus exposure and HLA in healthy donors. Whole-study findings and limits: The likely origin of a cluster of highly shared sequence variants was a sequencing artifact. It was assumed in the presence/absence analyses that sequencing depth was roughly uniform across donors. Testing in vitro showed a few CMV-associated chains specific for CMV antigens.

The donors were healthy bone marrow donors. The CDR3 has 13 amino acids. The V gene lost 1 base and the J gene lost 3 bases, with 7 bases spanning the gap. Germline V gene sequence: CDR1 SGHRS, CDR2 YFSETQ. Concerning this clone itself: Antigen unknown.

This PCR relied on a set of 60 Vbeta primers and 13 Jbeta primers. Profiling relied on immunoSEQ multiplex PCR, and the TCRdb table lists in-frame clones only, not all of them. This sample has 90,000 to 150,000 clones, with almost 85% found just once. The J gene is TRBJ2-5, the V gene TRBV5-1, with D possibly TRBD1 on 5 matching bases. The sample was PBMCs. This receptor was identified in a woman under 30 in good health and CMV-seronegative. Here the CDR3 reads CASSLQTEETQYF. The CDR3 bases are TGCGCCAGCAGCTTGCAGACAGAAGAGACCCAGTACTTC.